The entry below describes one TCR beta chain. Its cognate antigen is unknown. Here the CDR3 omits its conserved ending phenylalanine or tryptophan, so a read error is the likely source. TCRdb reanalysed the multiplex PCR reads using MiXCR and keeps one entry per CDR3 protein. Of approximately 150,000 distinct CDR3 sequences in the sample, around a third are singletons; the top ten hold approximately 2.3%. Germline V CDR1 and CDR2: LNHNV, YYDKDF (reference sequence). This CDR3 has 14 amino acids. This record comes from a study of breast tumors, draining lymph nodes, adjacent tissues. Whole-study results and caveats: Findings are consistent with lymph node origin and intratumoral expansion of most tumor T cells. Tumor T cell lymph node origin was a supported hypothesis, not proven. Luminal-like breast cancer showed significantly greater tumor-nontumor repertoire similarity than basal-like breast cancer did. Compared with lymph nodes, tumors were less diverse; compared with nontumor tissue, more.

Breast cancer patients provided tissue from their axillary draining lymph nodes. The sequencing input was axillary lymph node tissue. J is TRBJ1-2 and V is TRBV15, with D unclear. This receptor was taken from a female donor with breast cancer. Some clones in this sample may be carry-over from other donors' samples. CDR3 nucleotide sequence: TGTGCCAGCAGCACCGCGTGGGGTAACTATGGCTACACCCTC. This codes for CASSTAWGNYGYTL.